Following are 16 T cell receptor beta chains from one sample sequenced in a study of PD-1 blockade in classical Hodgkin lymphoma. Every patient experienced relapse after autologous stem cell transplantation, and brentuximab vedotin exposure varied. Here immunoSEQ multiplex PCR was the method, and the copy in TCRdb shows in-frame clones only, minus some. The sample records about 98,000 clones, roughly 92% being singletons. Sample: peripheral blood mononuclear cells (PBMCs), taken at baseline. Every receptor here comes from a human donor with classical Hodgkin lymphoma.

The chain links TRBV2 to TRBJ1-4; tentatively, D is TRBD1 (6 bases). The CDR3 has 14 amino acids. Germline values: CDR1 SNHLY, CDR2 FYNNEI. V was clipped by 6 bases and J by 1 base, with 9 bases between them. The CDR3 here is CASRTGQTNEKLFF. As DNA, the CDR3 is TGTGCCAGCAGAACAGGGCAAACTAATGAAAAACTGTTTTTT.

The J gene is TRBJ2-6, the V gene TRBV28; TRBD1 matches at 11 bases. CDR1 is MDHEN and CDR2 is SYDVKM in the germline V gene. V shed 2 bases and J 2 bases; nucleotides not matched to a gene: 5. The CDR3 covers 18 residues. The CDR3 bases are TGTGCCAGCAGTTTAGCGGGACAGGGGGTTACTGGGGCCAACGTCCTGACTTTC. This gives the protein CASSLAGQGVTGANVLTF. Full variable domain (rest looked up from reference TRBV28 and TRBJ2-6): DVKVTQSSRYLVKRTGEKVFLECVQDMDHENMFWYRQDPGLGLRLIYFSYDVKMKEKGDIPEGYSVSREKKERFSLILESASTNQTSMYLCASSLAGQGVTGANVLTFGAGSRLTVL.

The J gene is TRBJ2-7, the V gene TRBV2, with TRBD2 as a possible D gene (6 bases). CDR1 is SNHLY and CDR2 is FYNNEI in the germline V gene. The CDR3 has 13 residues. Trimming took off 8 bases at V and 6 bases at J, with 17 bases between the two ends. CDR3 loop: CASRVHRDFEQYF. The DNA of the CDR3 is TGTGCCAGCCGGGTCCACCGGGACTTCGAGCAGTACTTC. Filled out from reference TRBV2 and TRBJ2-7, the complete variable domain reads EPEVTQTPSHQVTQMGQEVILRCVPISNHLYFYWYRQILGQKVEFLVSFYNNEISEKSEIFDDQFSVERPDGSNFTLKIRSTKLEDSAMYFCASRVHRDFEQYFGPGTRLTVT.

The chain carries TRBV18 and TRBJ1-4; a possible D gene is TRBD1 (6 bases). CDR1 KGHSH and CDR2 LQKENI come from the germline V gene. The CDR3 is 16 residues long. Deletions cut 4 bases from V and 0 bases from J, with 12 bases between. The CDR3 DNA follows: TGTGCCAGCTCACTCGGACAGCAAGCAACTAATGAAAAACTGTTTTTT. Amino acid sequence: CASSLGQQATNEKLFF. Based on the CDR3 plus reference TRBV18 and TRBJ1-4, the full variable domain is NAGVMQNPRHLVRRRGQEARLRCSPMKGHSHVYWYRQLPEEGLKFMVYLQKENIIDESGMPKERFSAEFPKEGPSILRIQQVVRGDSAAYFCASSLGQQATNEKLFFGSGTQLSVL.

The chain combines TRBV15 with TRBJ1-1; 11 nucleotides agree with TRBD1. Germline loops: CDR1 LNHNV, CDR2 YYDKDF (reference sequence). The CDR3 has 15 residues. Trimming cost V 3 bases and J 4 bases; bases outside gene matches: 4. Here the CDR3 DNA reads TGTGCCACCAGCAGGGACAGGGGGCGAAGCACTGAAGCTTTCTTT. It codes for CATSRDRGRSTEAFF.

The chain has TRBV9 and TRBJ1-2, with 8 positions matching TRBD1. After removal of 2 bases from V and 1 base from J, the junction contained 4 bases not matched to a gene. Germline V gene lookup returns CDR1 SGDLS and CDR2 YYNGEE. The CDR3 has 15 residues. The CDR3 reads CASSVDDRGNYGYTF. Written as DNA, the CDR3 is TGTGCCAGCAGCGTTGACGACAGGGGTAACTATGGCTACACCTTC. Full variable domain (outside the CDR3, taken from reference TRBV9 and TRBJ1-2): DSGVTQTPKHLITATGQRVTLRCSPRSGDLSVYWYQQSLDQGLQFLIQYYNGEERAKGNILERFSAQQFPDLHSELNLSSLELGDSALYFCASSVDDRGNYGYTFGSGTRLTVV.

The chain joins TRBV5-8 to TRBJ2-2, with a possible D match to TRBD1 (6 bases). Germline-derived CDR1 and CDR2 are SGHTS and YDEGEE. This CDR3 spans 15 amino acids. The ends were cut back, 0 bases at V and 4 bases at J, with 10 bases in the middle. The chain's CDR3 is CASSLGGLVTGELFF. DNA for the CDR3: TGTGCCAGCAGCTTGGGGGGGCTCGTCACCGGGGAGCTGTTTTTT.

This sequence joins TRBV7-9 and TRBJ2-1; 12 bases line up with TRBD2. The CDR3 runs to 17 residues. CDR1 and CDR2 from the germline V gene are SEHNR and FQNEAQ (reference sequence). V lost 4 bases to trimming and J lost 2 bases; unmatched junction nucleotides: 6. CDR3 residues: CASSSPRTSGTYNEQFF. The CDR3 DNA reads as TGTGCCAGCAGCTCCCCTCGGACTAGCGGGACCTACAATGAGCAGTTCTTC.

The chain links TRBV25-1 to TRBJ2-7; 7 positions match TRBD1. The CDR3 runs 16 residues. Trimming took 5 bases from V and 4 from J; bases not matched to a gene: 14. Germline V lookup: CDR1 MGHDK, CDR2 SYGVNS. The DNA for the CDR3 is TGTGCCAGCAGTCCGGGACAGTCAAGGGGGCTTTACGAGCAGTACTTC. Its protein product is CASSPGQSRGLYEQYF.

The V call is TRBV28, the J call TRBJ2-5; TRBD2 matches 12 bases. The CDR3 is 18 residues long. With 7 bases clipped from V and 3 bases from J, the junction kept 15 bases outside the gene matches. Germline V gene sequence: CDR1 MDHEN, CDR2 SYDVKM. DNA for the CDR3: TGTGCCAGCACCTGGGGACTAGCGGGCCATACACTTAAAGAGACCCAGTACTTC. Its translation: CASTWGLAGHTLKETQYF.

Worth noting for this clone: Different DNA sequences within this sample yield the same CDR3. V gene TRBV11-2 combines with J gene TRBJ2-3; D is possibly TRBD2 (5 bases). Trimming pared 5 bases from V and 6 bases from J, leaving 9 bases between. CDR1 SGHAT and CDR2 FQNNGV come from the germline V gene. The CDR3 contains 12 residues. The CDR3 region has the DNA TGTGCCAGCAGCCCCGGCGGGGATACGCAGTATTTT. It translates to CASSPGGDTQYF.

The chain links TRBV19 to TRBJ2-7, with TRBD1 matching 9 bases. Per the germline V gene, CDR1 is LNHDA and CDR2 is SQIVND (reference sequence). This CDR3 region has 15 residues. V lost 4 bases, J lost 0 bases, and 4 bases stayed unmatched. The CDR3 DNA reads as TGTGCCAGTAGTAGACGGACAGGGGCCTCCTACGAGCAGTACTTC. This sequence encodes CASSRRTGASYEQYF.

The chain carries TRBV30 and TRBJ2-1, with 8 bases that match TRBD1. CDR1 and CDR2 (germline): GTSNPN, SVGIG (reference sequence). CDR3 size: 14 residues. V lost 2 bases, J lost 7 bases, and 7 bases stayed unmatched. CDR3 residues: CAWSPGQGRNEQFF. CDR3 nucleotides: TGTGCCTGGAGTCCTGGACAGGGCAGGAATGAGCAGTTCTTC. The complete variable domain, with remaining parts taken from reference TRBV30 and TRBJ2-1, reads SQTIHQWPATLVQPVGSPLSLECTVEGTSNPNLYWYRQAAGRGLQLLFYSVGIGQISSEVPQNLSASRPQDRQFILSSKKLLLSDSGFYLCAWSPGQGRNEQFFGPGTRLTVL.

The gene calls are TRBV5-1 and TRBJ2-3, with D uncertain. Germline V lookup: CDR1 SGHRS, CDR2 YFSETQ. The CDR3 covers 13 residues. Between the trimmed V and J ends, which lost 7 bases and 6 bases, there was a span of 15 bases. The CDR3 sequence is CASFRIAEDTQYF. CDR3 sequence (DNA): TGCGCCAGCTTCCGGATCGCGGAGGATACGCAGTATTTT.

The gene calls are TRBV28 and TRBJ2-2, with a tentative D call TRBD2 (6 bases). Trimming cost V 5 bases and J 6 bases, with 13 bases left between them. Germline V gene sequence: CDR1 MDHEN, CDR2 SYDVKM. This CDR3 region has 14 residues. The CDR3 DNA sequence: TGTGCCAGCAGTGGAGGGCCCTTCTCCGGGGAGCTGTTTTTT. Amino acid sequence: CASSGGPFSGELFF.

The V and J genes are TRBV18 and TRBJ2-1; D is uncertain. CDR1 is KGHSH, CDR2 LQKENI, per germline. CDR3 length: 13 amino acids. Trimming stripped 0 bases from V and 1 base from J, with 1 base between. CDR3 residues: CASSPPSYNEQFF. DNA of the CDR3: TGTGCCAGCTCACCACCGTCCTACAATGAGCAGTTCTTC.